This T cell receptor (beta chain) was identified during a study of cytomegalovirus exposure and HLA in healthy donors. At the level of the study: A later analysis reported the 95 to 150 validation repertoires used the same platform as the approximately 670 first-cohort repertoires.

V was clipped by 6 bases and J by 6 bases, with 17 bases between them. CDR1 and CDR2 from the germline V gene are GTSNPN and SVGIG (reference sequence). The CDR3 extends over 13 amino acids. This clone was counted between two and nine times. The donors were in the approximately 130-subject validation cohort, distinct from the 666-subject first cohort. The assay was immunoSEQ multiplex PCR, and TCRdb's table has in-frame clones only and misses some. This sample yields a few hundred thousand clones, of which 70% to 90% are seen a single time; 2.9% belongs to the top ten. Specimen: PBMCs. The receptor comes from a young woman in good health and CMV-seronegative. The rearrangement joins TRBV30 to TRBJ1-2; no clear D gene. The CDR3 DNA is TGTGCCTGCATAGGACTGCCCGGGGATGGCTACACCTTC. Its translation is CACIGLPGDGYTF.